The next 20 T cell receptor beta chains were all read from a single sample in a study of neurological immune-mediated disorders. TCRdb re-called the 5' RACE reads with MiXCR, one entry per CDR3 protein. Of roughly 30,000 distinct CDR3 sequences detected, 6.6% appear once; the ten largest clones hold about 9%. The sequenced sample was PBMCs. Source of these receptors: a woman aged 45 to 65 in good health.

At least ten counts were recorded for this clonotype. The gene calls are TRBV12-3 or TRBV12-4 and TRBJ2-7; D not resolved. Trimming left V 6 bases short and J 6 bases short, with 15 bases between. The CDR3 has 13 residues. For the CDR3, the DNA is TGTGCCAGCAGCTACGGCTTGCGCTCCGAGCAGTACTTC. Its protein product is CASSYGLRSEQYF.

This clonotype was detected many times. This sequence joins TRBV5-1 and TRBJ1-4, with 9 bases fitting TRBD1. CDR1 and CDR2 (germline): SGHRS, YFSETQ. J lost 6 bases, V lost 3 bases, and 6 bases had no gene match. This CDR3 contains 15 residues. In DNA form, the CDR3 reads TGCGCCAGCAGCTCCGGGACAGGGTCCCATGAAAAACTGTTTTTT. It specifies CASSSGTGSHEKLFF. Full variable domain (missing parts from reference TRBV5-1 and TRBJ1-4): KAGVTQTPRYLIKTRGQQVTLSCSPISGHRSVSWYQQTPGQGLQFLFEYFSETQRNKGNFPGRFSGRQFSNSRSEMNVSTLELGDSALYLCASSSGTGSHEKLFFGSGTQLSVL.

There are a few counts of this clonotype. The chain joins TRBV10-3 to TRBJ1-4, with 10 positions matching TRBD1. Germline-derived CDR1 and CDR2 are ENHRY and SYGVKD. The CDR3 covers 15 residues. The J segment lost 5 bases and the V segment lost 5 bases, leaving 5 bases of the junction unmatched. CDR3 amino acids: CAISKDRGQNEKLFF. The CDR3 nucleotides read TGTGCCATCAGTAAAGACAGGGGGCAGAATGAAAAACTGTTTTTT.

This clonotype was observed at least ten times. The rearrangement joins TRBV20-1 to TRBJ2-4, with D perhaps assigned TRBD1 or TRBD2 (5 bases each). The CDR3 consists of 11 residues. The ends were cut back, 4 bases at V and 9 bases at J, with 10 bases in the middle. Germline V lookup: CDR1 DFQATT, CDR2 SNEGSKA (reference sequence). The CDR3 reads CSANPGSIQYF. CDR3 sequence (DNA): TGCAGTGCTAATCCAGGGAGCATTCAGTACTTC.

This clonotype was seen many times. The gene calls are TRBV5-6 and TRBJ2-7, with 8 bases aligning to TRBD1. V lost 2 bases and J lost 7; bases outside the gene matches: 8. Germline V CDR1 and CDR2: SGHDT, YYEEEE. The CDR3 is 14 amino acids. The CDR3 protein is CASSFLRGLGEQYF. The CDR3 DNA follows: TGTGCCAGCAGCTTTCTCAGGGGGCTGGGGGAGCAGTACTTC.

The sample holds many counts of this clonotype. V usage is TRBV29-1 and J usage is TRBJ2-5; D is uncertain. The germline V gene has CDR1 SQVTM and CDR2 ANQGSEA. Deletions cut 1 base from V and 4 bases from J, with 16 bases between. The CDR3 runs 15 residues. The CDR3, as DNA: TGCAGCGTTGAAGGCCCCCCTTCGTTCGGAGAGACCCAGTACTTC. It codes for CSVEGPPSFGETQYF.

This clonotype occurred many times. The chain carries TRBV20-1 and TRBJ2-3, with 9 bases fitting TRBD2. V gave up 6 bases and J gave up 4 bases; unmatched junction bases: 11. The CDR3 is made up of 15 amino acids. Germline lookup yields CDR1 DFQATT and CDR2 SNEGSKA (reference sequence). The CDR3 is CSAPPERGDADTQYF. The CDR3 region has the DNA TGCAGTGCCCCCCCGGAGCGGGGGGACGCAGATACGCAGTATTTT.

In its sample, this clonotype was seen many times. The chain joins TRBV7-2 to TRBJ2-3, with a weak D call TRBD2 (6 bases). The CDR3 runs to 15 residues. Between the trimmed V and J ends, which lost 3 bases and 5 bases, there was a span of 15 bases. Germline loops: CDR1 SGHTA, CDR2 FQGNSA. The CDR3 nucleotides read TGTGCCAGCAGCTTTAACCCAACAGCGGGAGATACGCAGTATTTT. This translates into CASSFNPTAGDTQYF.

This clonotype showed up many times. This chain links TRBV20-1 with TRBJ1-2; 9 bases fit TRBD1. Germline CDR1 and CDR2: DFQATT and SNEGSKA (reference sequence). This CDR3 spans 14 amino acids. V shed 1 base and J 3 bases; nucleotides not matched to a gene: 3. CDR3 region: CSARGTGEDYGYTF. DNA for the CDR3: TGCAGTGCTAGAGGGACAGGGGAGGACTATGGCTACACCTTC.

This clonotype was detected ten times or more. The chain links TRBV5-1 to TRBJ1-2; possibly TRBD1 for D (5 bases). V shed 0 bases and J shed 0 bases, with 12 bases lying between them. Germline loops: CDR1 SGHRS, CDR2 YFSETQ. The CDR3 is 16 amino acids. CDR3 nucleotides: TGCGCCAGCAGCTTGGGACAGCGGAACTCTAACTATGGCTACACCTTC. Amino acid sequence: CASSLGQRNSNYGYTF.

This clonotype was observed many times. The rearrangement links TRBV6-6 to TRBJ2-1; TRBD2 matches 9 bases. Germline V gives CDR1 MNHNY, CDR2 SVGAGI (reference sequence). V lost 6 bases, J lost 9 bases, and 9 bases stayed unmatched. CDR3 length: 14 residues. CDR3 DNA sequence: TGTGCCAGCAGCCCCCTCGGGACTAGCACTGAGCAGTTCTTC. It codes for CASSPLGTSTEQFF.

This clonotype was seen many times. The chain has TRBV5-1 and TRBJ2-1; D is unclear. V lost 0 bases and J 1 base, leaving 8 bases between the germline ends. The CDR3 extends over 15 amino acids. Germline V gene data show CDR1 as SGHRS and CDR2 as YFSETQ. The CDR3 DNA reads as TGCGCCAGCAGCTTGGGGAGTTCGTCCTACAATGAGCAGTTCTTC. Translating it yields CASSLGSSSYNEQFF.

In this sample, this clonotype turned up many times. The chain is built from TRBV12-3 or TRBV12-4 and TRBJ2-2, with D perhaps matching TRBD1 or TRBD2 (6 bases each). Between the trimmed V and J ends, which lost 7 bases and 6 bases, there was a span of 24 bases. The CDR3 runs to 17 residues. The CDR3 DNA reads TGTGCCAGCACTCTCCGGGGGCAGGGGCTCTTTGCCGGGGAGCTGTTTTTT. Protein: CASTLRGQGLFAGELFF.

By share, this clonotype counts as medium-sized. The chain combines TRBV6-6 with TRBJ2-1; D may be TRBD2 (5 bases). The CDR3 loop spans 13 amino acids. Germline V gene data show CDR1 as MNHNY and CDR2 as SVGAGI (reference sequence). Deletions cut 2 bases from V and 11 bases from J, with 13 bases between. The CDR3 here is CASSYGEGTKQFF. CDR3 DNA: TGTGCCAGCAGTTACGGAGAGGGCACTAAGCAGTTCTTC.

This clonotype has a count of ten or more. This chain joins TRBV7-6 and TRBJ2-1; 10 nucleotides agree with TRBD2. CDR3 length: 14 residues. With V trimmed by 1 base and J by 8 bases, 2 bases remained unmatched. Per germline, CDR1 SGHVS and CDR2 FNYEAQ. The CDR3 here is CASSLGGTSDEQFF. The CDR3 bases are TGTGCCAGCAGCTTAGGGGGGACTAGCGATGAGCAGTTCTTC.

In its sample, this clonotype was seen many times. V usage is TRBV7-8 and J usage is TRBJ2-5; D is perhaps TRBD1 or TRBD2 (5 bases each). V lost 1 base, J lost 5 bases, and 14 bases lay in between. This CDR3 spans 15 amino acids. Germline-derived CDR1 and CDR2 are SGHVS and FQNEAQ. CDR3 DNA: TGTGCCAGCAGCTTAGGACAGCGAGGAGGCGAGACCCAGTACTTC. It yields the protein CASSLGQRGGETQYF.

Many counts were recorded for this clonotype. J is TRBJ2-1 and V is TRBV12-3 or TRBV12-4; 8 bases align to TRBD2. Losses at the gene ends were 4 bases for V and 4 bases for J; bases not matched to a gene: 9. The CDR3 consists of 16 residues. CDR3 sequence: CASSSRGGFEYNEQFF. Written as DNA, the CDR3 is TGTGCCAGCAGTTCCCGGGGGGGCTTCGAATACAATGAGCAGTTCTTC.

The chain has TRBV28 and TRBJ2-1; 10 nucleotides agree with TRBD2. V was pared by 6 bases and J by 10 bases, with 9 bases of the junction left unmatched. Germline assignment: CDR1 MDHEN and CDR2 SYDVKM. The CDR3 contains 14 residues. The DNA for the CDR3 is TGTGCCAGCAGCCTCGATCTAGCGGGAGAGGAGCAGTTCTTC. Amino acids: CASSLDLAGEEQFF.

This clonotype occurred many times. V usage is TRBV7-2 and J usage is TRBJ1-1, with TRBD1 as a possible D gene (6 bases). The V and J ends lost 1 base and 2 bases respectively, with 8 bases between them. The CDR3 is 14 residues long. Germline loops: CDR1 SGHTA, CDR2 FQGNSA. The CDR3 sequence is CASSLGTANTEAFF. The CDR3 DNA follows: TGTGCCAGCAGCTTAGGGACAGCAAACACTGAAGCTTTCTTT.

This clonotype was found many times. J is TRBJ2-1 and V is TRBV30; weak D call: TRBD1 (5 bases). Per germline, CDR1 GTSNPN and CDR2 SVGIG (reference sequence). The V end lost 0 bases, the J end lost 10 bases, and 10 bases lay between the germline ends. The length of the CDR3 is 12 residues. The CDR3, as DNA: TGTGCCTGGAGTGTAATAGGGGTGGAGCAGTTCTTC. Translation: CAWSVIGVEQFF.